The rows below give T cell receptor beta chains drawn from one sample of a study of blood T cell repertoires in COVID-19. Clones were sequenced by immunoSEQ multiplex PCR, and TCRdb holds only the in-frame ones, with some missing. This table holds 250,000 to 400,000 clones, approximately 91% found once. Sequenced sample: PBMCs or T cells enriched from blood (not recorded which). The receptor source for this set is a man in his sixties who had recovered from COVID-19. Both conserved end residues are trimmed from each CDR3.

v_gene	j_gene	CDR3aa
TRBV28	TRBJ2-3	ASSFRQLTDTQY
TRBV12-3/TRBV12-4	TRBJ1-1	ASSFQENTEAF
TRBV9	TRBJ1-2	ASSYGPGTGAPKSYGYT
TRBV9	TRBJ2-1	ASSRSSGGYNEQF
TRBV11-3	TRBJ1-1	ASSFERNTEAF
TRBV11-2	TRBJ1-4	ASSLGTGKGNEKLF
TRBV27	TRBJ2-4	ASSFGQGRNIQY
TRBV18	TRBJ2-1	ASSLLPREGSYNEQF
TRBV6-5	TRBJ2-1	AGNQGWVLGEQF
TRBV5-4	TRBJ2-2	ASSSQNTGELF
TRBV5-1	TRBJ2-5	ASSLTGTGEETQY
TRBV18	TRBJ2-2	ASSPIQNTNTGELF
TRBV7-9	TRBJ2-5	ASSLERGGTQY